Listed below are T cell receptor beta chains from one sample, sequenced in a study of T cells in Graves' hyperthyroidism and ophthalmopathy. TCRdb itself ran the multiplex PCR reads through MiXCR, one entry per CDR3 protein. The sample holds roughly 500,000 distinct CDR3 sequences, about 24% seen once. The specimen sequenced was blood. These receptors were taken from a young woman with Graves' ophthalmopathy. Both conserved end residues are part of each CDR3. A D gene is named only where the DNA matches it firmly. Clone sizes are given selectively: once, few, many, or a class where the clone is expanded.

cdr3_nt: TGCGCCAGCAGCCAAGATGTGCGACAGGTTAGCAATCAGCCCCAGCATTTT
cdr3_aa: CASSQDVRQVSNQPQHF
d_call: NA
clone_size: NA
j_call: TRBJ1-5
v_call: TRBV4-1

cdr3_nt: TGTGCCAGCAGTTTCCGACAGGGGGCGTGGGGGGAGCATCAGCCCCAGCATTTT
cdr3_aa: CASSFRQGAWGEHQPQHF
d_call: TRBD1
clone_size: many
j_call: TRBJ1-5
v_call: TRBV27

cdr3_nt: TGTGCCAGCAGCTTCTGGGGGGGAACCCAAGAGACCCAGTACTTC
cdr3_aa: CASSFWGGTQETQYF
d_call: TRBD2
clone_size: many
j_call: TRBJ2-5
v_call: TRBV11-1

cdr3_nt: TGTGCCAGTTGCCGGGGGGCGGAAAACGTTCAGTACTTC
cdr3_aa: CASCRGAENVQYF
d_call: NA
clone_size: NA
j_call: TRBJ2-4
v_call: TRBV6-1

cdr3_nt: TGTGCCACCAGCAGAGATTGGGGTACGGAACAGCCCCAGCATTTT
cdr3_aa: CATSRDWGTEQPQHF
d_call: NA
clone_size: many
j_call: TRBJ1-5
v_call: TRBV15

cdr3_nt: TGCAGTGCTAGTGATAGCGGGGGGACCGAGACCCAGTACTTC
cdr3_aa: CSASDSGGTETQYF
d_call: TRBD2
clone_size: many
j_call: TRBJ2-5
v_call: TRBV20-1

cdr3_nt: TGCAGCGTGGCCGGGACAGGGGGCTCCTACGAGCAGTACTTC
cdr3_aa: CSVAGTGGSYEQYF
d_call: TRBD1
clone_size: NA
j_call: TRBJ2-7
v_call: TRBV29-1

cdr3_nt: TGCAGCGTTGAAGATCTCGCAGGGGGCGCCCACTATGGCTACACCTTC
cdr3_aa: CSVEDLAGGAHYGYTF
d_call: TRBD1
clone_size: many
j_call: TRBJ1-2
v_call: TRBV29-1

cdr3_nt: TGTGCCAGCAGCCCCGGGGGGACAGATACGCAGTATTTT
cdr3_aa: CASSPGGTDTQYF
d_call: TRBD2
clone_size: many
j_call: TRBJ2-3
v_call: TRBV12-3/TRBV12-4

cdr3_nt: TGTGCCAGTAGTATAGACGGGGATCAAGCTTTCTTT
cdr3_aa: CASSIDGDQAFF
d_call: NA
clone_size: many
j_call: TRBJ1-1
v_call: TRBV19

cdr3_nt: TGTGCCAGCAGCCAAGACAGGGGGCGGAGATATGGCTACACCTTC
cdr3_aa: CASSQDRGRRYGYTF
d_call: TRBD1
clone_size: many
j_call: TRBJ1-2
v_call: TRBV14

cdr3_nt: TGTGCCAGCAGCTTAGGCTCGAATAGAGGAACAGGGGCGGGCAAGGCTTTCTTT
cdr3_aa: CASSLGSNRGTGAGKAFF
d_call: TRBD1
clone_size: many
j_call: TRBJ1-1
v_call: TRBV11-1

cdr3_nt: TGTGCCAGCAGTTTAAAACTGCTAGGAGGGGTTGGGGCCAACGTCCTGACTTTC
cdr3_aa: CASSLKLLGGVGANVLTF
d_call: NA
clone_size: few
j_call: TRBJ2-6
v_call: TRBV27

cdr3_nt: TGCGCCAGCATGGAGGGTCTTGAGACCCAGTACTTC
cdr3_aa: CASMEGLETQYF
d_call: NA
clone_size: few
j_call: TRBJ2-5
v_call: TRBV5-1

cdr3_nt: TGTGCCACCAGCACAGGCGGGACACAAGCTAACTATGGCTACACCTTC
cdr3_aa: CATSTGGTQANYGYTF
d_call: NA
clone_size: NA
j_call: TRBJ1-2
v_call: TRBV15

cdr3_nt: TGTGCCAGCAGCCTAAGATATGAGCAGTTCTTC
cdr3_aa: CASSLRYEQFF
d_call: NA
clone_size: NA
j_call: TRBJ2-1
v_call: TRBV7-2

cdr3_nt: TGTGCCAGCAGTATCCAGGGGCTAAGCGGGGAGCTGTTTTTT
cdr3_aa: CASSIQGLSGELFF
d_call: NA
clone_size: many
j_call: TRBJ2-2
v_call: TRBV6-2/TRBV6-3

cdr3_nt: TGTGCCAGTGGACAGAGCTCTGGAAACACCATATATTTT
cdr3_aa: CASGQSSGNTIYF
d_call: NA
clone_size: many
j_call: TRBJ1-3
v_call: TRBV6-1

cdr3_nt: TGTGCCAGTAGTACACTAAGGGACAGGACATACGAGCAGTACTTC
cdr3_aa: CASSTLRDRTYEQYF
d_call: TRBD1
clone_size: few
j_call: TRBJ2-7
v_call: TRBV19

cdr3_nt: TGTGCCAGCAGTGAACCGAACACTGAAGCTTTCTTT
cdr3_aa: CASSEPNTEAFF
d_call: NA
clone_size: NA
j_call: TRBJ1-1
v_call: TRBV6-1

cdr3_nt: TGTGCCAGCAGTTTAAACGCGGATTACTCCTACGAGCAGTACTTC
cdr3_aa: CASSLNADYSYEQYF
d_call: NA
clone_size: many
j_call: TRBJ2-7
v_call: TRBV27

cdr3_nt: TGTGCCAGCAGCTTAGAGGGCAACCTAGCGGGAGGGCCTTACGAGCAGTACTTC
cdr3_aa: CASSLEGNLAGGPYEQYF
d_call: TRBD2
clone_size: NA
j_call: TRBJ2-7
v_call: TRBV11-2

cdr3_nt: TGTGCCAGCAAAGGAACAGGGGCCTACGAGCAGTACTTC
cdr3_aa: CASKGTGAYEQYF
d_call: TRBD1
clone_size: NA
j_call: TRBJ2-7
v_call: TRBV2

cdr3_nt: TGTGCCAGCAGCTTCGTTGGGGTAGCGGTAGCCGGGGAGCTGTTTTTT
cdr3_aa: CASSFVGVAVAGELFF
d_call: NA
clone_size: many
j_call: TRBJ2-2
v_call: TRBV11-1

cdr3_nt: TGTGCCAGCATTCTATTGGTGGGCTCGGAGACCCAGTACTTC
cdr3_aa: CASILLVGSETQYF
d_call: NA
clone_size: NA
j_call: TRBJ2-5
v_call: TRBV6-1

cdr3_nt: TGTGCCAGCACCGCTTCGGGGAATCCCTATGGCTACACCTTC
cdr3_aa: CASTASGNPYGYTF
d_call: NA
clone_size: NA
j_call: TRBJ1-2
v_call: TRBV27

cdr3_nt: TGTGCCAGCAGTGAGGCCGGGATCTCCTATGGCTACACCTTC
cdr3_aa: CASSEAGISYGYTF
d_call: NA
clone_size: NA
j_call: TRBJ1-2
v_call: TRBV27

cdr3_nt: TGTGCCAGCGCGATCTTGGCACCCCCTGGAAACACCATATATTTT
cdr3_aa: CASAILAPPGNTIYF
d_call: NA
clone_size: many
j_call: TRBJ1-3
v_call: TRBV2

cdr3_nt: TGCAGTGCTAACCACCCCGACTACGAGCAGTACTTC
cdr3_aa: CSANHPDYEQYF
d_call: NA
clone_size: few
j_call: TRBJ2-7
v_call: TRBV20-1

cdr3_nt: TGTGCCAGCAGTTCGACAGCCCCCTTGAACACTGAAGCTTTCTTT
cdr3_aa: CASSSTAPLNTEAFF
d_call: NA
clone_size: NA
j_call: TRBJ1-1
v_call: TRBV28

cdr3_nt: TGTGCCAGCAGCCAGGACGGGACTGGGGCCAACGTCCTGACTTTC
cdr3_aa: CASSQDGTGANVLTF
d_call: NA
clone_size: many
j_call: TRBJ2-6
v_call: TRBV12-3/TRBV12-4

cdr3_nt: TGTGCCAGCAGTGAAATAGACGAGCAGTACTTC
cdr3_aa: CASSEIDEQYF
d_call: NA
clone_size: many
j_call: TRBJ2-7
v_call: TRBV2

cdr3_nt: TGTGCCACCAGCAGAGAACAGATAAATTCACCCCTCCACTTT
cdr3_aa: CATSREQINSPLHF
d_call: NA
clone_size: NA
j_call: TRBJ1-6
v_call: TRBV15

cdr3_nt: TGCAGTGCTAGAGACCTGGACAGGGGGGACGGCTACACCTTC
cdr3_aa: CSARDLDRGDGYTF
d_call: TRBD1
clone_size: many
j_call: TRBJ1-2
v_call: TRBV20-1

cdr3_nt: TGCGCCAGCAGCCAAGGACAACCGGAGACCCAGTACTTC
cdr3_aa: CASSQGQPETQYF
d_call: NA
clone_size: few
j_call: TRBJ2-5
v_call: TRBV5-1

cdr3_nt: TGCGCCAGCAGCCAAGACACTGGGTATAATTCACCCCTCCACTTT
cdr3_aa: CASSQDTGYNSPLHF
d_call: NA
clone_size: few
j_call: TRBJ1-6
v_call: TRBV4-1

cdr3_nt: TGTGCCAGCACCCCAGCAGGGGAGTGGTATGGCTACACCTTC
cdr3_aa: CASTPAGEWYGYTF
d_call: NA
clone_size: NA
j_call: TRBJ1-2
v_call: TRBV28

cdr3_nt: TGCAGCGCCCGTTCCGACTACGAGCAGTACTTC
cdr3_aa: CSARSDYEQYF
d_call: NA
clone_size: many
j_call: TRBJ2-7
v_call: TRBV29-1

cdr3_nt: TGTGCCAGCAGTTTACCCGGGAGGGTCAACACTGAAGCTTTCTTT
cdr3_aa: CASSLPGRVNTEAFF
d_call: NA
clone_size: few
j_call: TRBJ1-1
v_call: TRBV28

cdr3_nt: TGTGCCAGCAGTTGGACTAGCGAGGCCGGGGAGCTGTTTTTT
cdr3_aa: CASSWTSEAGELFF
d_call: TRBD2
clone_size: NA
j_call: TRBJ2-2
v_call: TRBV2

cdr3_nt: TGTGCCAGCAGTGATCATGCCGTGAGAGGGACCTACGAGCAGTACTTC
cdr3_aa: CASSDHAVRGTYEQYF
d_call: NA
clone_size: few
j_call: TRBJ2-7
v_call: TRBV6-1

cdr3_nt: TGTGCCAGCAGTTTTGACGTTTACGAGCAGTACTTC
cdr3_aa: CASSFDVYEQYF
d_call: NA
clone_size: NA
j_call: TRBJ2-7
v_call: TRBV12-3/TRBV12-4

cdr3_nt: TGCAGTGCTAGTCCTCAGCGGACACAAGAGACCCAGTACTTC
cdr3_aa: CSASPQRTQETQYF
d_call: NA
clone_size: NA
j_call: TRBJ2-5
v_call: TRBV20-1

cdr3_nt: TGCAGCGTTGAAGATGAGGACAGATTATATGGCTACACCTTC
cdr3_aa: CSVEDEDRLYGYTF
d_call: NA
clone_size: many
j_call: TRBJ1-2
v_call: TRBV29-1

cdr3_nt: TGTGCCAGCAGTTGGGACTCCTTTATGAGCAATCAGCCCCAGCATTTT
cdr3_aa: CASSWDSFMSNQPQHF
d_call: NA
clone_size: few
j_call: TRBJ1-5
v_call: TRBV5-5

cdr3_nt: TGTGCCAGCAGTTTACCCCTAGGGAGGGACTATGGCTACACCTTC
cdr3_aa: CASSLPLGRDYGYTF
d_call: NA
clone_size: many
j_call: TRBJ1-2
v_call: TRBV28

cdr3_nt: TGTGCCAGCAGTTTCGGTCGTGCGGGAGGCACAGATACGCAGTATTTT
cdr3_aa: CASSFGRAGGTDTQYF
d_call: TRBD2
clone_size: NA
j_call: TRBJ2-3
v_call: TRBV12-3/TRBV12-4

cdr3_nt: TGCGCCAGCAGCCACGGGTCGGGGCCCAATCAGCCCCAGCATTTT
cdr3_aa: CASSHGSGPNQPQHF
d_call: NA
clone_size: few
j_call: TRBJ1-5
v_call: TRBV4-1

cdr3_nt: TGTGCCAGCAGTCACCATCCGGGACTCGCCTCCTACGAGCAGTACTTC
cdr3_aa: CASSHHPGLASYEQYF
d_call: NA
clone_size: many
j_call: TRBJ2-7
v_call: TRBV28

cdr3_nt: TGCGCCAGCAGCTTGGATCCAGGGACTCAGCCCCAGCATTTT
cdr3_aa: CASSLDPGTQPQHF
d_call: NA
clone_size: NA
j_call: TRBJ1-5
v_call: TRBV5-1

cdr3_nt: TGTGCCAGCAGTGAATGGGGGACAGTCACCGGGGAGCTGTTTTTT
cdr3_aa: CASSEWGTVTGELFF
d_call: TRBD1
clone_size: many
j_call: TRBJ2-2
v_call: TRBV2

cdr3_nt: TGCAGTGCTAGGGGACTAGTACTACTCGAGACCCAGTACTTC
cdr3_aa: CSARGLVLLETQYF
d_call: TRBD2
clone_size: many
j_call: TRBJ2-5
v_call: TRBV20-1

cdr3_nt: TGTGCCAGCAGCTCCGCCGGGACAGGTCACTACGAGCAGTACTTC
cdr3_aa: CASSSAGTGHYEQYF
d_call: TRBD1
clone_size: many
j_call: TRBJ2-7
v_call: TRBV28

cdr3_nt: TGCGCCAGCAGCTTCAAGACAGGGGGCGGTGGCTACACCTTC
cdr3_aa: CASSFKTGGGGYTF
d_call: TRBD1
clone_size: many
j_call: TRBJ1-2
v_call: TRBV5-1

cdr3_nt: TGTGCCAGCAGCCGAGGACCGACGGTTAACTATGGCTACACCTTC
cdr3_aa: CASSRGPTVNYGYTF
d_call: NA
clone_size: many
j_call: TRBJ1-2
v_call: TRBV12-3/TRBV12-4

cdr3_nt: TGTGCCAGCAGCCGAAGACAGGCAATCCTTGATAGCAATCAGCCCCAGCATTTT
cdr3_aa: CASSRRQAILDSNQPQHF
d_call: NA
clone_size: many
j_call: TRBJ1-5
v_call: TRBV13

cdr3_nt: TGTGCCAGCAGTGGACAGGACTCCTACGAGCAGTACTTC
cdr3_aa: CASSGQDSYEQYF
d_call: TRBD1
clone_size: many
j_call: TRBJ2-7
v_call: TRBV12-3/TRBV12-4

cdr3_nt: TGTGCCACCAGCAGAGACAGGGTCGGGACTGAAGCTTTCTTT
cdr3_aa: CATSRDRVGTEAFF
d_call: NA
clone_size: many
j_call: TRBJ1-1
v_call: TRBV15